This TCR beta chain emerged from a study of PD-L1 blockade in urothelial cancer. Trimming cost V 3 bases and J 0 bases; bases outside gene matches: 2. This CDR3 has 15 residues. Per germline, CDR1 SGHRS and CDR2 YFSETQ. TCRdb keeps only in-frame clones here, not all; method: immunoSEQ multiplex PCR. The top ten clones hold 3.5% to 4.5% of a sample with approximately 52,000 clones, 75% of them seen once. The time point: pretreatment peripheral blood. The source material was PBMCs, sampled around atezolizumab (anti-PD-L1) treatment. The receptor's source is a man in his sixties or seventies with urothelial cancer. V gene TRBV5-1 combines with J gene TRBJ2-1; 8 bases fit TRBD2. CDR3 region: CASSSTSDSYNEQFF. DNA for the CDR3: TGCGCCAGCAGCTCGACTAGCGACTCCTACAATGAGCAGTTCTTC.